This note documents a single T cell receptor (beta chain) sequence. Sequencing used immunoSEQ multiplex PCR; TCRdb keeps in-frame clones, though not all of them. The sample holds approximately 78,000 clones, approximately 86% seen once. The record originates from a study of blood T cell repertoires in COVID-19. Looking at the study overall: In each case, the material was cDNA or gDNA derived from T cells, B-cell-depleted T cells, or PBMCs.

This clonotype was obtained from a man in his fifties or sixties with acute or convalescent COVID-19. The sample consisted of peripheral blood.

The CDR3 DNA is TGTGCCAGCAGTTACGAGGGGACAGGGAGGGGGGAGACCCAGTACTTC. Its protein is CASSYEGTGRGETQYF. The chain has TRBV6-5 and TRBJ2-5; 9 bases are shared with TRBD1. V shed 2 bases, J shed 5 bases, and the junction held 9 bases outside the gene matches. The CDR3 extends over 16 amino acids. Germline V CDR1 and CDR2: MNHEY, SVGAGI.